The 32 T cell receptor beta chains reported below all come from one sample, sequenced in a study of blood T cells in healthy people across ages. Next came a second PCR, run for roughly 6 to 11 cycles, which used a sample-barcoded 5' primer along with a J-beta primer mix. TCRdb used MiXCR to reprocess the 5' RACE reads, holding one entry per CDR3 protein. The repertoire holds 800,000 to 950,000 distinct CDR3 sequences, roughly 52% seen once, with around 15% in the top ten. Sequenced material: blood. The receptor set was obtained from a young man in good health.

In this sample, this clonotype turned up a few times. V and J are TRBV20-1 and TRBJ1-5; 7 nucleotides align to TRBD1. The V gene's germline CDR1 is DFQATT and CDR2 SNEGSKA (reference sequence). V trimming: 2 bases; J trimming: 5 bases; junction bases outside the gene matches: 6. CDR3 length equals 14 residues. DNA for the CDR3: TGCAGTGCTAGAATGCCAGGGGGGCATCAGCCCCAGCATTTT. As protein: CSARMPGGHQPQHF.

In this sample, this clonotype turned up many times. V usage is TRBV20-1 and J usage is TRBJ2-7, with D unresolved. CDR3 length equals 11 residues. The germline gives CDR1 DFQATT, CDR2 SNEGSKA (reference sequence). V was shortened by 3 bases and J by 4 bases, with 7 bases between the two germline ends. The CDR3 reads CSASVVYEQYF. DNA of the CDR3: TGCAGTGCTAGTGTAGTATACGAGCAGTACTTC.

This chain connects TRBV7-9 to TRBJ1-1; a possible D gene is TRBD1 (5 bases). CDR1 is SEHNR and CDR2 is FQNEAQ in the germline V gene (reference sequence). The CDR3 length is 11 residues. Trimming removed 11 bases from V and 5 bases from J, with 12 bases in between. CDR3 protein: CAYGRGTEAFF. The CDR3 DNA sequence: TGTGCCTACGGTAGGGGAACTGAAGCTTTCTTT. Complete variable domain (other parts from reference TRBV7-9 and TRBJ1-1): DTGVSQNPRHKITKRGQNVTFRCDPISEHNRLYWYRQTLGQGPEFLTYFQNEAQLEKSRLLSDRFSAERPKGSFSTLEIQRTEQGDSAMYLCAYGRGTEAFFGQGTRLTVV.

This chain uses TRBV6-5 with TRBJ2-7; the match to TRBD2 covers 7 bases. The J call may be incorrect, as the DNA end agrees better with TRBJ2-5. The CDR3 contains 15 residues. In germline, CDR1 is MNHEY, CDR2 SVGAGI. The CDR3 nucleotides read TGTGCCAGCCAACCCGGGACTAAAGTAGCAGAGACCCAGTACTTC. This gives the protein CASQPGTKVAETQYF.

This clonotype came up many times. A much larger clonotype is one base distant, so this may be a read error. V is TRBV7-2 and J is TRBJ2-5; D unresolved. Trimming removed 5 bases at V and 11 bases at J, with 12 bases between. Germline V gives CDR1 SGHTA, CDR2 FQGNSA. There are 11 residues in the CDR3. For the CDR3, the DNA is TGTGCCAGCAGCGTATTTCATGAGCAGTACTTC. Protein: CASSVFHEQYF.

The CDR3: CSVRTGELFF. In nucleotides, the CDR3 is TGCAGCGTGCGTACGGGGGAACTGTTTTTT. The V call is TRBV29-1, the J call TRBJ1-4, with a weak D call TRBD1 (5 bases). CDR1 is SQVTM, CDR2 ANQGSEA, per germline. This CDR3 has 10 amino acids. Between the trimmed V and J ends, which lost 6 bases and 12 bases, there was a span of 11 bases.

The table lists this clonotype with many counts. The rearrangement links TRBV12-3 or TRBV12-4 to TRBJ2-1; perhaps D is TRBD1 or TRBD2 (5 bases each). This CDR3 has 11 residues. Trimming removed 5 bases at V and 13 bases at J, with 12 bases between. The CDR3 is CASSPGQGQFF. The DNA for the CDR3 is TGTGCCAGCAGTCCGGGGCAGGGTCAGTTCTTC.

This clonotype has more than one count but fewer than ten. The genes are TRBV4-2 and TRBJ2-3; TRBD2 matches at 13 bases. The V gene end was trimmed by 7 bases and the J gene end by 1 base; junction bases not matched to a gene: 2. The CDR3 is made up of 15 amino acids. The germline CDR1 and CDR2 sequences are LGHNA and YNFKEQ. CDR3 DNA: TGTGCCAGCAAACTAGCGGGGGGGGGCACAGATACGCAGTATTTT. Translation: CASKLAGGGTDTQYF.

This rearrangement joins TRBV28 to TRBJ2-4; tentatively, D is TRBD2 (7 bases). CDR3 length equals 14 residues. V lost 5 bases, J lost 9 bases, and 17 bases lay in between. Germline V gene lookup returns CDR1 MDHEN and CDR2 SYDVKM. This CDR3 reads CASSLNERGGIQYF. CDR3 coding DNA: TGTGCCAGCAGTCTGAACGAAAGGGGGGGCATTCAGTACTTC.

This clonotype was recorded a few times. The chain links TRBV7-9 to TRBJ1-1; the D is unclear. The V end was cut by 5 bases, the J end by 6 bases, with 13 bases between. CDR3 length: 13 residues. Per the germline V gene, CDR1 is SEHNR and CDR2 is FQNEAQ (reference sequence). CDR3 protein: CASSPPTRPEAFF. The CDR3 bases are TGTGCCAGCAGCCCCCCTACCCGCCCTGAAGCTTTCTTT. The full variable domain, its missing parts supplied by reference TRBV7-9 and TRBJ1-1, is DTGVSQNPRHKITKRGQNVTFRCDPISEHNRLYWYRQTLGQGPEFLTYFQNEAQLEKSRLLSDRFSAERPKGSFSTLEIQRTEQGDSAMYLCASSPPTRPEAFFGQGTRLTVV.

This clonotype was recorded a few times. V usage is TRBV7-2 and J usage is TRBJ2-3, with D possibly called TRBD1 or TRBD2 (7 bases each). Trimming took off 0 bases at V and 0 bases at J, with 13 bases between the two ends. CDR1 SGHTA and CDR2 FQGNSA come from the germline V gene. The CDR3 extends over 17 amino acids. For the CDR3, the DNA is TGTGCCAGCAGCTTAGCGGGAGGGGGCGCGAGCACAGATACGCAGTATTTT. Amino acids: CASSLAGGGASTDTQYF.

The chain uses TRBV3-1 and TRBJ2-7; 8 bases fit TRBD1. Germline V gives CDR1 LGHDT, CDR2 YNNKEL (reference sequence). The CDR3 totals 14 residues. V lost 4 bases to trimming and J lost 2 bases; unmatched junction nucleotides: 4. DNA for the CDR3: TGTGCCAGCAGCCGTTTGACAGGGGCCTACGAGCAGTACTTC. This encodes CASSRLTGAYEQYF.

This clonotype was observed many times. The chain joins TRBV6-5 to TRBJ2-7, with D uncertain. Trimming left V 0 bases short and J 3 bases short, with 9 bases between. The CDR3 is 14 residues long. Per germline, CDR1 MNHEY and CDR2 SVGAGI. The CDR3 protein is CASSYSVQDYEQYF. The CDR3 bases are TGTGCCAGCAGTTACTCTGTCCAAGACTACGAGCAGTACTTC.

This rearrangement joins TRBV20-1 to TRBJ2-7, with TRBD2 identical over 7 bases. The CDR3 contains 18 residues. V lost 0 bases, J lost 0 bases, and 14 bases stayed unmatched. Germline values: CDR1 DFQATT, CDR2 SNEGSKA (reference sequence). The DNA of the CDR3 is TGCAGTGCTAGAGATCCGACTAGCCGACCCATTAGCTCCTACGAGCAGTACTTC. Its protein is CSARDPTSRPISSYEQYF.

The chain uses TRBV20-1 and TRBJ2-2; 13 bases map to TRBD2. V lost 0 bases and J lost 3; bases outside the gene matches: 4. This CDR3 comprises 17 residues. Germline CDR1 reads DFQATT; CDR2 reads SNEGSKA (reference sequence). The CDR3: CSARDQTSGGYTGELFF. The CDR3 region has the DNA TGCAGTGCTAGAGATCAGACTAGCGGGGGGTACACCGGGGAGCTGTTTTTT.

This chain links TRBV6-1 with TRBJ2-3; D gene unclear. The CDR3 runs to 13 residues. Trimming removed 3 bases from V and 9 bases from J, with 13 bases in between. Germline assignment: CDR1 MNHNS and CDR2 SASEGT. CDR3 in DNA: TGTGCCAGCAGTGATGGCGAGGTGGGGACGCAGTATTTT. This sequence encodes CASSDGEVGTQYF.

The chain employs TRBV4-3 and TRBJ2-7, with 9 bases matching TRBD1. The DNA end lines up better with TRBJ2-5; the J call may be wrong. From germline, CDR1 is LGHNA and CDR2 YSLEER. This CDR3 region has 16 residues. The CDR3 region has the DNA TGCGCCAGCAGCCAAGTAGGGGAGACAGGGGGGGAGACCCAGTACTTC. Translation gives CASSQVGETGGETQYF.

This clonotype was observed a few times. The chain employs TRBV29-1 and TRBJ1-2; a possible D gene is TRBD1 (5 bases). This CDR3 comprises 13 residues. Germline CDR1 reads SQVTM; CDR2 reads ANQGSEA. V lost 5 bases and J 2 bases, leaving 12 bases between the germline ends. CDR3 residues: CSVRKTANYGYTF. The CDR3 DNA follows: TGCAGCGTTAGGAAGACAGCCAACTATGGCTACACCTTC. The variable domain in full, completed from reference TRBV29-1 and TRBJ1-2, reads SAVISQKPSRDICQRGTSLTIQCQVDSQVTMMFWYRQQPGQSLTLIATANQGSEATYESGFVIDKFPISRPNLTFSTLTVSNMSPEDSSIYLCSVRKTANYGYTFGSGTRLTVV.

The V and J genes are TRBV20-1 and TRBJ2-4, with unresolved D. Between the trimmed V and J ends, which lost 5 bases and 8 bases, there was a span of 16 bases. This CDR3 contains 13 residues. Germline-derived CDR1 and CDR2 are DFQATT and SNEGSKA (reference sequence). The CDR3 is CSAPHDINYIQYF. The CDR3 DNA follows: TGCAGTGCTCCCCATGATATAAACTACATTCAGTACTTC.

This chain links TRBV5-1 with TRBJ2-1; D not certain. V was shortened by 1 base and J by 0 bases, with 5 bases between the two germline ends. The CDR3 runs 14 residues. Germline V lookup: CDR1 SGHRS, CDR2 YFSETQ. The CDR3 is CASSLKFSYNEQFF. The CDR3 DNA is TGCGCCAGCAGCTTGAAGTTCTCCTACAATGAGCAGTTCTTC.

In the case of this clonotype: A junction end diverges from the germline sequence, so it may reflect a read error. The chain carries TRBV7-7 and TRBJ2-3; D uncertain. The length of the CDR3 is 14 residues. Germline V gene sequence: CDR1 SSHAT, CDR2 FNYEAQ (reference sequence). The CDR3 bases are TGTGCTAGCAGCCGACTGAGTAGGGCAGATACGCAGTATTTT. Translating it yields CASSRLSRADTQYF.

This clonotype was counted between two and nine times. This sequence joins TRBV5-1 and TRBJ1-2, with 7 bases that match TRBD1. CDR3 size: 17 residues. The trim removed 0 bases at V and 2 bases at J, leaving 10 bases unmatched. Germline assignment: CDR1 SGHRS and CDR2 YFSETQ. The CDR3 spells CASSLGGTGDLNYGYTF. The CDR3 bases are TGCGCCAGCAGCTTGGGGGGAACAGGGGATCTCAACTATGGCTACACCTTC.

The genes are TRBV5-5 and TRBJ2-1; D call uncertain. This CDR3 is built from 14 residues. V was clipped by 4 bases and J by 4 bases, with 12 bases between them. CDR1 and CDR2 from the germline V gene are SGHKS and YYEKEE (reference sequence). The CDR3: CASSTRTEYNEQFF. CDR3 in DNA: TGTGCCAGCAGCACCCGGACGGAGTACAATGAGCAGTTCTTC. Together with reference TRBV5-5 and TRBJ2-1, the CDR3 gives the full variable domain: DAGVTQSPTHLIKTRGQQVTLRCSPISGHKSVSWYQQVLGQGPQFIFQYYEKEERGRGNFPDRFSARQFPNYSSELNVNALLLGDSALYLCASSTRTEYNEQFFGPGTRLTVL.

The chain employs TRBV29-1 and TRBJ1-1; TRBD1 aligns across 8 bases. The CDR3 is made up of 13 amino acids. Germline CDR1 SQVTM, CDR2 ANQGSEA. Germline trimming cut 7 bases from V and 6 bases from J; bases unmatched to any gene: 10. CDR3 loop: CSAAGGGGPEAFF. The CDR3 DNA reads as TGCAGCGCTGCAGGGGGCGGGGGGCCTGAAGCTTTCTTT. The full variable domain, rest sourced from reference TRBV29-1 and TRBJ1-1, is SAVISQKPSRDICQRGTSLTIQCQVDSQVTMMFWYRQQPGQSLTLIATANQGSEATYESGFVIDKFPISRPNLTFSTLTVSNMSPEDSSIYLCSAAGGGGPEAFFGQGTRLTVV.

This sequence joins TRBV7-9 and TRBJ1-2; a weak D match, TRBD1 (5 bases). Trimming cost V 6 bases and J 6 bases, with 14 bases left between them. The CDR3 covers 13 residues. The germline V gene has CDR1 SEHNR and CDR2 FQNEAQ (reference sequence). The CDR3, as DNA: TGTGCCAGCAGTCAGGAGGGGATCAATGGCTACACCTTC. Its protein is CASSQEGINGYTF.

In this sample, this clonotype turned up a few times. The genes are TRBV6-1 and TRBJ2-5, with D possibly being TRBD1 or TRBD2 (5 bases each). Per germline, CDR1 MNHNS and CDR2 SASEGT. The CDR3 has 16 residues. V was shortened by 1 base and J by 4 bases, with 16 bases between the two germline ends. The CDR3 DNA reads TGTGCCAGCAGTGAAGGACGTCAGGGAGTTGGAGAGACCCAGTACTTC. This translates into CASSEGRQGVGETQYF.

About this clonotype: One end of the junction fails to match germline, which may point to a read error. The rearrangement links TRBV13 to TRBJ1-6, with 8 positions matching TRBD1. The germline V gene encodes CDR1 PRHDT and CDR2 FYEKMQ (reference sequence). This CDR3 comprises 14 residues. DNA for the CDR3: TGTGCCAGCAGCTTCTCAGGGGGCAGTTCACCCCCCCACTTT. This encodes CASSFSGGSSPPHF.

This clonotype was detected many times. J is TRBJ2-7 and V is TRBV12-3 or TRBV12-4; 7 nucleotides match TRBD1. This CDR3 has 16 residues. J gave up 1 base and V 4 bases, and 10 bases lay outside the gene matches. Here the CDR3 DNA reads TGTGCCAGCAGTTCTCCATACACAGGGGAGTCCTACGAGCAGTACTTC. It encodes CASSSPYTGESYEQYF.

J is TRBJ2-1 and V is TRBV2; the match to TRBD2 covers 8 bases. CDR1 and CDR2 (germline): SNHLY, FYNNEI. The CDR3 extends over 14 amino acids. V shed 8 bases, J shed 10 bases, and the junction held 13 bases outside the gene matches. The CDR3 is CASVGTSPSMEQFF. CDR3 in DNA: TGTGCCAGCGTTGGGACTAGTCCCTCGATGGAGCAGTTCTTC.

This rearrangement joins TRBV5-1 to TRBJ2-5, with 7 bases matching TRBD1. The CDR3 length is 12 residues. CDR1 is SGHRS and CDR2 is YFSETQ in the germline V gene. Trimming cost V 0 bases and J 12 bases; bases outside gene matches: 5. CDR3 in DNA: TGCGCCAGCAGCTTGGACCAGGGGGTTGAGTACTTC. Translation gives CASSLDQGVEYF.

This clonotype was observed a few times. The genes are TRBV12-3 or TRBV12-4 and TRBJ2-7, with D perhaps TRBD1 (5 bases). V shed 4 bases and J shed 1 base, with 17 bases lying between them. This CDR3 is 16 amino acids long. The chain's CDR3 is CASSSGAVGPSYEQYF. The CDR3, as DNA: TGTGCCAGCAGTTCTGGGGCGGTGGGTCCTTCCTACGAGCAGTACTTC.

The sample holds one count of this clonotype. This rearrangement joins TRBV2 to TRBJ1-6; D call uncertain. The CDR3 is made up of 14 amino acids. The ends were cut back, 6 bases at V and 7 bases at J, with 13 bases in the middle. CDR1 and CDR2 from the germline V gene are SNHLY and FYNNEI. CDR3 sequence: CASRGLGNNSPLHF. As DNA, the CDR3 is TGTGCCAGCAGGGGCCTCGGAAACAATTCACCCCTCCACTTT.